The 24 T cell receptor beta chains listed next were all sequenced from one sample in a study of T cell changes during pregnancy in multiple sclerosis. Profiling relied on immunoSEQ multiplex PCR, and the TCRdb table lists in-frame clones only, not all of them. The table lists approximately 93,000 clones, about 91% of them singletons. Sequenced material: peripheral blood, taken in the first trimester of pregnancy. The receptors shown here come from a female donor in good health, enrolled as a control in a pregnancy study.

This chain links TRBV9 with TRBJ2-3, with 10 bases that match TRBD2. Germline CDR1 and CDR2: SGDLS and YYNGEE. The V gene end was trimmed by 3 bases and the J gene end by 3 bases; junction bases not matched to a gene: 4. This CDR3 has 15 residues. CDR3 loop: CASSASGGATDTQYF. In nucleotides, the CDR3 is TGTGCCAGCAGCGCCAGCGGGGGGGCAACAGATACGCAGTATTTT.

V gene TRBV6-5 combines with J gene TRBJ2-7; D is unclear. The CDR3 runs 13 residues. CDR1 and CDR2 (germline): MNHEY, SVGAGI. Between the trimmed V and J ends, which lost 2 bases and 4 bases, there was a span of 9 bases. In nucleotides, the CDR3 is TGTGCCAGCAGTTACGAAGACTCTTACGAGCAGTACTTC. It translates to CASSYEDSYEQYF.

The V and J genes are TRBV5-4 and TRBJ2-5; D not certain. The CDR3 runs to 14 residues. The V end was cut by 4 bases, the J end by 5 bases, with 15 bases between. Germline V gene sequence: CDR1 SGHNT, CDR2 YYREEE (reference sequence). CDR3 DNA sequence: TGTGCCAGCAGCGCCGTCGAAGTCCGGGAGACCCAGTACTTC. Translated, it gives CASSAVEVRETQYF.

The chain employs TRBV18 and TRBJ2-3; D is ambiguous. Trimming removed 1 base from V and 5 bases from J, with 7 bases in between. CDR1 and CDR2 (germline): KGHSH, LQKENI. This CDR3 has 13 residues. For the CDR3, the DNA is TGTGCCAGCTCACCACTCCGGAGAGATACGCAGTATTTT. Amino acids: CASSPLRRDTQYF.

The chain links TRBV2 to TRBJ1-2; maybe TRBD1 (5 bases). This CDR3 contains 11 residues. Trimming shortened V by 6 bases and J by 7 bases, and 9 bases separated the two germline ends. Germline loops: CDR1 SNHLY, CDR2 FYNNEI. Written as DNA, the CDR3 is TGTGCCAGCAGGGGAGGGACTGGCTACACCTTC. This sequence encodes CASRGGTGYTF.

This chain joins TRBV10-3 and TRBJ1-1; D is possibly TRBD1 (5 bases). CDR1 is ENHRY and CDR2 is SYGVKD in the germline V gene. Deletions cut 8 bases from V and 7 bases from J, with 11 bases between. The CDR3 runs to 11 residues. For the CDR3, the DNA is TGTGCCATCGGGGGGGAGAGTGAAGCTTTCTTT. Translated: CAIGGESEAFF.

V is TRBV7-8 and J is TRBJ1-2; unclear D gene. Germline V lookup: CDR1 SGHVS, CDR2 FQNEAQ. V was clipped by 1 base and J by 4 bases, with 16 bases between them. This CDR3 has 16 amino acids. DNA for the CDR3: TGTGCCAGCAGCTTAGGAGGGCGACCGACTTTCTATGGCTACACCTTC. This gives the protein CASSLGGRPTFYGYTF. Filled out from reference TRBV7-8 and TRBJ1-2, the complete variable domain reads GAGVSQSPRYKVAKRGQDVALRCDPISGHVSLFWYQQALGQGPEFLTYFQNEAQLDKSGLPSDRFFAERPEGSVSTLKIQRTQQEDSAVYLCASSLGGRPTFYGYTFGSGTRLTVV.

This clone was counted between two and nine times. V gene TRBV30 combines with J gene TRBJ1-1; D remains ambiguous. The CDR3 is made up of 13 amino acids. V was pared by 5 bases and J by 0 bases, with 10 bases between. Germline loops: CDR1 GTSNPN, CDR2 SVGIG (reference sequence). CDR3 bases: TGTGCCTGGGCCGACACCATGAACACTGAAGCTTTCTTT. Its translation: CAWADTMNTEAFF.

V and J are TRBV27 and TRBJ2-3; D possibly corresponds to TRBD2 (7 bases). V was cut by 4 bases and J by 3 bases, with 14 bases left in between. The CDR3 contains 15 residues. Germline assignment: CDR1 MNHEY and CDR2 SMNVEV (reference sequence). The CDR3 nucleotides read TGTGCCAGCAGTTCGAGGGGGGGCCGAACAGATACGCAGTATTTT. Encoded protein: CASSSRGGRTDTQYF.

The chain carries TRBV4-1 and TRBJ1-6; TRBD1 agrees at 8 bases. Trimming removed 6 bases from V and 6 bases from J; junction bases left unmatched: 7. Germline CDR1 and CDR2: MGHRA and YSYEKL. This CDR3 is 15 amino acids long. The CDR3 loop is CASRDGGQGNSPLHF. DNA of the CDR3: TGCGCCAGCAGAGACGGAGGACAGGGTAATTCACCCCTCCACTTT.

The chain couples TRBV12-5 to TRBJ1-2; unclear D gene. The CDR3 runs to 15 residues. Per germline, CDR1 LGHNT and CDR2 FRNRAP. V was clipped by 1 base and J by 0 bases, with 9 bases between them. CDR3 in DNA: TGTGCTAGTGGTTTGGAGACACAGTCTAACTATGGCTACACCTTC. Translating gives CASGLETQSNYGYTF.

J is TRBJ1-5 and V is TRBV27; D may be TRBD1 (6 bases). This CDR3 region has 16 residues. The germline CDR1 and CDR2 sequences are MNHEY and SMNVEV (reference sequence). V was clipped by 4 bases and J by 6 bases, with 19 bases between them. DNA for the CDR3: TGTGCCAGCAGTTCTCGCCGGGTCCAAGGGGGTCAGCCCCAGCATTTT. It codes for CASSSRRVQGGQPQHF.

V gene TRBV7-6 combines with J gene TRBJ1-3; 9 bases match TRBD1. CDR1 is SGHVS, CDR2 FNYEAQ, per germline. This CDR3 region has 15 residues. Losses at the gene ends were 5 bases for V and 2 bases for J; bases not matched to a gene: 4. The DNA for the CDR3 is TGTGCCAGCAGCCGGACAGGGGATCCTGGAAACACCATATATTTT. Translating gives CASSRTGDPGNTIYF.

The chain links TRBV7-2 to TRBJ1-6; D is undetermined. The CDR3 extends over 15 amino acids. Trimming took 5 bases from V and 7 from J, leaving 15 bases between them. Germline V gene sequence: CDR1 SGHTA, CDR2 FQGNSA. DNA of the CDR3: TGTGCCAGCAGCCCAGGTGGGTCGGGAAATTCACCCCTCCACTTT. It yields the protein CASSPGGSGNSPLHF.

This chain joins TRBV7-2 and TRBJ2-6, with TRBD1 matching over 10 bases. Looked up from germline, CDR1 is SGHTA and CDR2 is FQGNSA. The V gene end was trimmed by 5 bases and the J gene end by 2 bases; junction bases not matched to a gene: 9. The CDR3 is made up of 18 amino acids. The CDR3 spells CASSGWDRGYTGANVLTF. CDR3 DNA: TGTGCCAGCAGCGGATGGGACAGGGGATATACTGGGGCCAACGTCCTGACTTTC.

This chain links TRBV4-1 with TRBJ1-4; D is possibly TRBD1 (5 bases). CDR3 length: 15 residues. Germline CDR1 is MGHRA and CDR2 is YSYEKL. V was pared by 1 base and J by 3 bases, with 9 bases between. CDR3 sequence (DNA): TGCGCCAGCAGCCAAGCGACAGAACCTAATGAAAAACTGTTTTTT. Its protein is CASSQATEPNEKLFF.

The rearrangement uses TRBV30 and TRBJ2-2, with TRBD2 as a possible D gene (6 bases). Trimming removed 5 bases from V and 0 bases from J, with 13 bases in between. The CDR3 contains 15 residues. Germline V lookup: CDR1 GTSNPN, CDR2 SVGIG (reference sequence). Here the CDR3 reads CAWGGRSPNTGELFF. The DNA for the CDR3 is TGTGCCTGGGGAGGGCGTAGCCCGAACACCGGGGAGCTGTTTTTT.

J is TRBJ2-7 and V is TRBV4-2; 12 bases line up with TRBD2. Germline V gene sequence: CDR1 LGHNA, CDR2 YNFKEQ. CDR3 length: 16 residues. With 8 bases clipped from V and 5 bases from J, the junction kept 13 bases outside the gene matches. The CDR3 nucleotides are TGTGCCAGCCGTACCACCCGGACTAGCGGGGAAAACGAGCAGTACTTC. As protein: CASRTTRTSGENEQYF.

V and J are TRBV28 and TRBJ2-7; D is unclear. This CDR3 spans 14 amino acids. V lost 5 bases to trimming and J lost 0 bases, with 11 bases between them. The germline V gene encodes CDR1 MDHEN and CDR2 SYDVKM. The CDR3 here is CASSRIWSSYEQYF. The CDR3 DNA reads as TGTGCCAGCAGTCGCATTTGGAGCTCCTACGAGCAGTACTTC.

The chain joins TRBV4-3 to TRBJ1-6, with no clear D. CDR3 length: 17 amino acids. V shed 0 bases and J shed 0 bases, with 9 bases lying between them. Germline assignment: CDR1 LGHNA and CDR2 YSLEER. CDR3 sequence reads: CASSQEGQSSYNSPLHF. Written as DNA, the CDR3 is TGCGCCAGCAGCCAAGAGGGCCAGAGCTCCTATAATTCACCCCTCCACTTT.

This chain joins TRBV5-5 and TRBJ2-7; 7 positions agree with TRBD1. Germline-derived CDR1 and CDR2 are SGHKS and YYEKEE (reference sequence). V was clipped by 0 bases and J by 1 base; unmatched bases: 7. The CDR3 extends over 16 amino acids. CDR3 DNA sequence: TGTGCCAGCAGCTTGGGCCCCGGGACAGTGTCCTACGAGCAGTACTTC. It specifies CASSLGPGTVSYEQYF.

CDR3 coding DNA: TGTGCCAGCAGCCTGGGGACTAGCGGGGGGGCGACGGAGACCCAGTACTTC. It specifies CASSLGTSGGATETQYF. The V gene is TRBV11-2, the J gene TRBJ2-5; 16 bases align to TRBD2. The germline V gene encodes CDR1 SGHAT and CDR2 FQNNGV. Germline trimming cut 5 bases from V and 5 bases from J; bases unmatched to any gene: 8. CDR3 size: 17 residues.

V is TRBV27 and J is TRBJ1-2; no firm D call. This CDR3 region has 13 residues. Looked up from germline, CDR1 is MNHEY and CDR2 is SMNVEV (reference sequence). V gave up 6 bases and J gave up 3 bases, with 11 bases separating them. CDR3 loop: CASRPGRDYGYTF. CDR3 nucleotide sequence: TGTGCCAGCAGGCCGGGGAGGGACTATGGCTACACCTTC.

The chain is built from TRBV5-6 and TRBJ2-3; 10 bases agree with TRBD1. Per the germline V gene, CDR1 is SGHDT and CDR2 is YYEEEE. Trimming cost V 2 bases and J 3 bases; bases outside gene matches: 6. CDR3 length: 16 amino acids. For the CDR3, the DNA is TGTGCCAGCAGCTTTCTGGGGACAGGGGTTACAGATACGCAGTATTTT. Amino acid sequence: CASSFLGTGVTDTQYF.